These 31 T cell receptor beta chains came from one sample sequenced in a study of glioma-infiltrating T cells. Using RNA template, CDR3s of TCR alpha and beta were amplified with iRepertoire arm-PCR. TCRdb recomputed calls from the multiplex PCR reads with MiXCR, one row per CDR3 protein. The profile shows about 20,000 distinct CDR3 sequences, around 23% of them singletons. Sequenced sample: glioma tissue, nonneoplastic brain tissue, or PBMCs (not recorded which). The receptor source for this set is a human donor with low-grade glioma or glioblastoma, undergoing nonglioma brain surgery, or in good health (not recorded which).

As regards this clonotype: A much larger clone lies one base from this, so it may be a read error. This chain joins TRBV20-1 and TRBJ1-3, with D unresolved. With 1 base removed from V and 0 bases from J, the gap between germline ends came to 7 bases. CDR3 length: 14 residues. The germline V gene has CDR1 DFQATT and CDR2 SNEGSKA (reference sequence). The CDR3 spells CSARGIYSGNTIYF. CDR3 in DNA: TGCAGTGCTAGAGGCATCTACTCTGGAAACACCATATATTTT.

This clonotype appeared many times. The chain couples TRBV20-1 to TRBJ1-2; TRBD1 agrees at 9 bases. The CDR3 loop spans 13 amino acids. V was clipped by 5 bases and J by 3 bases; unmatched bases: 4. Germline values: CDR1 DFQATT, CDR2 SNEGSKA (reference sequence). CDR3 nucleotide sequence: TGCAGTGCTCTACAGGGGGCGGACTATGGCTACACCTTC. Its protein product is CSALQGADYGYTF.

The sample holds many counts of this clonotype. The chain uses TRBV20-1 and TRBJ2-3; 8 positions match TRBD1. Germline CDR1 is DFQATT and CDR2 is SNEGSKA (reference sequence). The ends lost 6 bases at V and 3 bases at J; junction bases unmatched: 5. The CDR3 loop spans 13 amino acids. This CDR3 reads CSAGTGGTDTQYF. As DNA, the CDR3 is TGCAGTGCCGGGACAGGAGGGACAGATACGCAGTATTTT.

By share of the sample, this clonotype is medium-sized. This CDR3 reads CASRAGTGTPDSPLHF. In nucleotides, the CDR3 is TGTGCCAGCAGAGCCGGGACAGGGACTCCGGATTCACCCCTCCACTTT. The chain uses TRBV27 and TRBJ1-6, with 9 bases aligning to TRBD1. Germline assignment: CDR1 MNHEY and CDR2 SMNVEV (reference sequence). The CDR3 consists of 16 residues. Trimming took 6 bases from V and 8 from J; bases not matched to a gene: 11.

This clonotype was observed at least ten times. V is TRBV6-2 or TRBV6-3 and J is TRBJ1-2; weak D call: TRBD1 (6 bases). With 0 bases removed from V and 5 bases from J, the gap between germline ends came to 13 bases. This CDR3 comprises 15 residues. Per germline, CDR1 MNHEY and CDR2 SVGEGT. The CDR3 region is CASSYSRTEPYGYTF. CDR3 bases: TGTGCCAGCAGTTACTCGAGGACAGAACCTTATGGCTACACCTTC.

This clonotype occurred many times. The chain uses TRBV6-1 and TRBJ2-7; D assignment may be TRBD1 or TRBD2 (5 bases each). Between the trimmed V and J ends, which lost 6 bases and 5 bases, there was a span of 11 bases. This CDR3 contains 12 residues. CDR1 is MNHNS, CDR2 SASEGT, per germline. CDR3 region: CASSSQGDEQYF. CDR3 in DNA: TGTGCCAGCAGCTCCCAGGGAGACGAGCAGTACTTC.

Note on this clonotype: A much more abundant neighbour one base away suggests this may be a read error. The rearrangement uses TRBV6-5 and TRBJ2-7; D is undetermined. Germline V gives CDR1 MNHEY, CDR2 SVGAGI. The CDR3 is made up of 15 amino acids. In nucleotides, the CDR3 is TGTGCCAGCAGTTACTCGGAAGCACGTTCCTACGACCAGTACTTC. Its translation is CASSYSEARSYDQYF.

This clonotype showed up many times. V is TRBV20-1 and J is TRBJ1-2; 9 bases are shared with TRBD1. This CDR3 has 15 amino acids. J was trimmed by 0 bases and V by 6 bases; bases with no gene match: 8. From germline, CDR1 is DFQATT and CDR2 SNEGSKA (reference sequence). The CDR3 DNA is TGCAGTGCCAGGGACAGGGACGAGGCTAACTATGGCTACACCTTC. Its protein is CSARDRDEANYGYTF.

This clonotype has ten or more counts. This chain uses TRBV10-3 with TRBJ1-1; D perhaps matches TRBD1 (5 bases). Germline CDR1 ENHRY, CDR2 SYGVKD. CDR3 length: 13 residues. Trimming shortened V by 4 bases and J by 1 base, and 7 bases separated the two germline ends. Here the CDR3 DNA reads TGTGCCATCAGTGTCCAGGGGAACACTGAAGCTTTCTTT. This translates into CAISVQGNTEAFF.

This clonotype has a count of ten or more. This chain uses TRBV6-1 with TRBJ1-1, with D unresolved. The CDR3 is made up of 13 amino acids. CDR1 MNHNS and CDR2 SASEGT come from the germline V gene. V dropped 8 bases and J dropped 5 bases, with 15 bases sitting between them. The CDR3 sequence: CASVVGRATEAFF. In nucleotides, the CDR3 is TGTGCCAGCGTTGTCGGCAGAGCTACTGAAGCTTTCTTT.

This clonotype was seen many times. The chain combines TRBV7-9 with TRBJ2-5; TRBD2 agrees at 12 bases. Trimming removed 6 bases from V and 5 bases from J; junction bases left unmatched: 7. Germline-derived CDR1 and CDR2 are SEHNR and FQNEAQ (reference sequence). The CDR3 is 15 amino acids. CDR3 nucleotide sequence: TGTGCCAGCAGTCGACTAGCGGGGGTCGGGGAGACCCAGTACTTC. It specifies CASSRLAGVGETQYF.

Of note for this clonotype: With a much larger clone just one base away, this may be a read error. This chain joins TRBV20-1 and TRBJ1-3; D call uncertain. From germline, CDR1 is DFQATT and CDR2 SNEGSKA (reference sequence). This CDR3 contains 12 residues. CDR3 sequence (DNA): TGCAGTGTTAGATTAGGCGGAAACACCATATATTTT. Its translation is CSVRLGGNTIYF.

Only one count was recorded for this clonotype. It may be a read error: a sequence one base away is much more abundant. CDR3 DNA sequence: TGTGCCAGCAGTTTAGAGACTAGGAGCGAGGAGCTGTTTTTT. Translation: CASSLETRSEELFF. The genes are TRBV6-9 and TRBJ2-2, with D perhaps TRBD2 (6 bases). This CDR3 comprises 14 residues. The V end was cut by 4 bases, the J end by 10 bases, with 16 bases between. Germline V CDR1 and CDR2: MNHGY, SVAAGI.

This clonotype was seen at least ten times. V gene TRBV6-1 combines with J gene TRBJ2-3; no firm D call. Germline V gene lookup returns CDR1 MNHNS and CDR2 SASEGT. The CDR3 has 14 amino acids. V was cut by 8 bases and J by 5 bases, with 17 bases left in between. The CDR3 nucleotides read TGTGCCAGCCGAGCTCCGGGCCTAGGAGATACGCAGTATTTT. It yields the protein CASRAPGLGDTQYF.

For this clonotype: A single base separates this from a much larger clone, so it may be a read error. V gene TRBV10-3 combines with J gene TRBJ1-5, with TRBD1 identical over 8 bases. Trimming at V came to 10 bases and at J to 1 base, leaving 6 bases not matched to a gene. The germline CDR1 and CDR2 sequences are ENHRY and SYGVKD. The CDR3 has 14 amino acids. This CDR3 is CATGTGLSNQPQHF. The CDR3 region has the DNA TGTGCCACCGGGACAGGTCTAAGCAATCAGCCCCAGCATTTT.

This clonotype was detected ten times or more. Here the CDR3 reads CASSSSPSGGAVQETQYF. The DNA for the CDR3 is TGTGCCAGCAGCTCCTCCCCTAGCGGGGGGGCGGTACAAGAGACCCAGTACTTC. The V gene is TRBV7-2, the J gene TRBJ2-5, with TRBD2 identical over 12 bases. The germline V gene encodes CDR1 SGHTA and CDR2 FQGNSA. The CDR3 spans 18 residues. The V segment lost 4 bases and the J segment 2 bases; nucleotides outside the gene matches: 11.

Comments on this clonotype: A much larger clone sits a single nucleotide away, making a read error possible. The chain recombines TRBV27 with TRBJ2-4, with 12 nucleotides matching TRBD2. This CDR3 has 20 amino acids. CDR1 is MNHEY, CDR2 SMNVEV, per germline (reference sequence). The CDR3 nucleotides read TGTGCCAGCAGTCGGACAGAATTGACTAGCGGGGGCTCTGGCAAAAACATTAAGTACTTC. It is translated as CASSRTELTSGGSGKNIKYF.

The V call is TRBV2, the J call TRBJ2-7; tentatively, D is TRBD2 (5 bases). The germline V gene has CDR1 SNHLY and CDR2 FYNNEI. This CDR3 region has 13 residues. V lost 6 bases, J lost 4 bases, and 13 bases lay in between. The CDR3 protein is CASRGGLRYEQYF. The CDR3 bases are TGTGCCAGCAGGGGCGGACTGCGGTACGAGCAGTACTTC. The whole variable domain, remainder taken from reference TRBV2 and TRBJ2-7, is EPEVTQTPSHQVTQMGQEVILRCVPISNHLYFYWYRQILGQKVEFLVSFYNNEISEKSEIFDDQFSVERPDGSNFTLKIRSTKLEDSAMYFCASRGGLRYEQYFGPGTRLTVT.

Worth noting for this clonotype: Compared with germline, one end of the junction differs, possibly owing to a read error. The chain combines TRBV28 with TRBJ2-1; D unclear. The CDR3 runs to 9 residues. Per the germline V gene, CDR1 is MDHEN and CDR2 is SYDVKM. CDR3 loop: CAGSAEQLF. As DNA, the CDR3 is TGTGCCGGCAGCGCAGAGCAGCTCTTC.

This clonotype was detected ten times or more. V usage is TRBV28 and J usage is TRBJ1-6; D is undetermined. Per the germline V gene, CDR1 is MDHEN and CDR2 is SYDVKM. Trimming shortened V by 2 bases and J by 0 bases, and 5 bases separated the two germline ends. This CDR3 has 15 residues. CDR3 amino acids: CASSLGNSYNSPLHF. DNA of the CDR3: TGTGCCAGCAGTTTAGGGAACTCCTATAATTCACCCCTCCACTTT.

The genes are TRBV6-2 or TRBV6-3 and TRBJ2-5, with D possibly TRBD2 on 5 matching bases. The CDR3 has 12 residues. The V end lost 5 bases, the J end lost 5 bases, and 9 bases lay between the germline ends. The germline V gene has CDR1 MNHEY and CDR2 SVGEGT. The CDR3 sequence is CASSDGEETQYF. In nucleotides, the CDR3 is TGTGCCAGCAGTGACGGGGAGGAGACCCAGTACTTC.

The J gene is TRBJ2-3, the V gene TRBV19; D not resolved. The CDR3 consists of 13 residues. In germline, CDR1 is LNHDA, CDR2 SQIVND (reference sequence). V was clipped by 3 bases and J by 4 bases, with 8 bases between them. CDR3 residues: CASSILGSDTQYF. In nucleotides, the CDR3 is TGTGCCAGTAGTATCCTAGGGTCAGATACGCAGTATTTT.

This clonotype was counted ten times or more. The rearrangement uses TRBV7-2 and TRBJ1-2, with TRBD1 as a possible D gene (6 bases). Per the germline V gene, CDR1 is SGHTA and CDR2 is FQGNSA. CDR3 length: 13 amino acids. V was clipped by 5 bases and J by 7 bases, with 14 bases between them. The CDR3 coding sequence is TGTGCCAGCAGCCTTCAGGGGTATCGTGGCTACACCTTC. As protein: CASSLQGYRGYTF.

At least ten counts were recorded for this clonotype. This chain uses TRBV4-2 with TRBJ1-2, with a possible D match to TRBD1 (6 bases). The germline gives CDR1 LGHNA, CDR2 YNFKEQ. This CDR3 comprises 15 residues. V shed 1 base and J shed 6 bases, with 15 bases lying between them. The CDR3 DNA reads as TGTGCCAGCAGCCAAGCATTGGGGGCGGGGAATGGCTACACCTTC. Translated: CASSQALGAGNGYTF.

This rearrangement joins TRBV29-1 to TRBJ1-1, with D unresolved. V was pared by 7 bases and J by 1 base, with 10 bases between. Germline V gives CDR1 SQVTM, CDR2 ANQGSEA. The CDR3 extends over 12 amino acids. CDR3 coding DNA: TGCAGCGCAAGGGCGCGGAACACTGAAGCTTTCTTT. The encoded protein is CSARARNTEAFF.

The J gene is TRBJ1-1, the V gene TRBV27, with a possible D match to TRBD1 (5 bases). Per the germline V gene, CDR1 is MNHEY and CDR2 is SMNVEV (reference sequence). The CDR3 is 12 amino acids. The CDR3 protein is CAIRYGTTEAFF. CDR3 bases: TGTGCTATCAGGTACGGGACCACTGAAGCTTTCTTT.

In its sample, this clonotype was seen many times. The chain employs TRBV4-2 and TRBJ1-5; D might be TRBD1 (5 bases). V was trimmed by 1 base and J by 0 bases, leaving 16 bases between them. Germline V CDR1 and CDR2: LGHNA, YNFKEQ. This CDR3 contains 18 residues. As DNA, the CDR3 is TGTGCCAGCAGCCAAGGAAGGGTTCTAGACAGTAGCAATCAGCCCCAGCATTTT. Its protein is CASSQGRVLDSSNQPQHF.

As to this clonotype: One base away lies a much larger clone, so this may be a sequencing read error. J is TRBJ2-7 and V is TRBV4-1, with D possibly matching TRBD1 (5 bases). CDR3 length: 15 amino acids. Germline V gives CDR1 MGHRA, CDR2 YSYEKL. The CDR3 coding sequence is TGCGCCAGCAGCCAAGATGCGGACACCGCCTACGAGCGGTACTTC. Translated, it gives CASSQDADTAYERYF.

This clonotype was seen at least ten times. The chain has TRBV7-9 and TRBJ1-2; unclear D gene. Deletions cut 1 base from V and 8 bases from J, with 5 bases between. CDR3 length equals 11 residues. Germline lookup yields CDR1 SEHNR and CDR2 FQNEAQ (reference sequence). The CDR3 here is CASSLDEGYTF. The CDR3 DNA is TGTGCCAGCAGCTTAGACGAGGGCTACACCTTC.

The table lists this clonotype with a few counts. The chain carries TRBV18 and TRBJ1-2; 8 nucleotides line up with TRBD1. The V and J ends lost 8 bases and 2 bases, in that order; junction bases with no gene match: 10. The CDR3 is made up of 15 amino acids. The V gene's germline CDR1 is KGHSH and CDR2 LQKENI. DNA for the CDR3: TGTGCCAGCAAAGATCAGGGGGCTAGGAACTATGGCTACACCTTC. It yields the protein CASKDQGARNYGYTF. The whole variable domain, remainder taken from reference TRBV18 and TRBJ1-2, is NAGVMQNPRHLVRRRGQEARLRCSPMKGHSHVYWYRQLPEEGLKFMVYLQKENIIDESGMPKERFSAEFPKEGPSILRIQQVVRGDSAAYFCASKDQGARNYGYTFGSGTRLTVV.

The chain is built from TRBV6-2 or TRBV6-3 and TRBJ2-3, with D perhaps TRBD1 or TRBD2 (7 bases each). Trimming left V 6 bases short and J 8 bases short, with 18 bases between. Germline V gene data show CDR1 as MNHEY and CDR2 as SVGEGT. The CDR3 has 14 amino acids. CDR3 in DNA: TGTGCCAGCAGCCAAGTGACCAGGGGGGGTACGCAGTATTTT. Translated, it gives CASSQVTRGGTQYF.